The sequence of this TCR beta chain was determined in a study of identical twins. The length of the CDR3 is 16 residues. Germline CDR1 and CDR2: MDHEN and SYDVKM. Trimming stripped 6 bases from V and 4 bases from J, with 20 bases between. Each CDR3 protein is one row after TCRdb ran MiXCR on the 5' RACE reads. The sample lists 500,000 to 550,000 distinct CDR3 sequences; around 22% were seen once. The sample was also reused in another study, on yellow fever vaccine responses in identical twins.

The sequencing sample was made of CD4+ T cells sorted from blood. This TCR came from a woman younger than 35 in good health. V and J are TRBV28 and TRBJ2-3; tentatively, D is TRBD1 or TRBD2 (5 bases each). The CDR3: CASSEMRGRVPDTQYF. In DNA form, the CDR3 reads TGTGCCAGCAGCGAGATGAGGGGTAGGGTCCCAGATACGCAGTATTTT.